This is a list of T cell receptor beta chains from one sample in a study of T cells in Graves' hyperthyroidism and ophthalmopathy. TCRdb analysed the multiplex PCR reads with MiXCR anew, one entry per CDR3 protein. The data hold fewer than 400,000 distinct CDR3 sequences, with more than 13% observed a single time. The sample was blood. These receptors all come from a man aged 50 or older with Graves' ophthalmopathy. The CDR3 runs from the conserved cysteine through the conserved F or W. Fields, in order: clone size, D gene, V gene, J gene, CDR3 protein, CDR3 DNA. The D gene is left open where the match is weak. Expanded clones are given a class, and other clones once, few, many or no size at all.

>many|TRBD2|TRBV7-9|TRBJ2-7
CASSPAVGTSGSEQYF
TGTGCCAGCAGCCCCGCCGTCGGGACTAGCGGTTCCGAGCAGTACTTC
>many|-|TRBV6-1|TRBJ2-3
CASSEGTDTQYF
TGTGCCAGCAGTGAGGGAACAGATACGCAGTATTTT
>many|TRBD2|TRBV18|TRBJ2-5
CASSPFSGGLQETQYF
TGTGCCAGCTCACCGTTTTCGGGAGGCCTCCAAGAGACCCAGTACTTC
>few|TRBD2|TRBV6-1|TRBJ2-7
CASTIGREAYPPYEQYF
TGTGCCAGCACGATCGGGCGGGAGGCCTACCCCCCGTACGAGCAGTACTTC
>many|TRBD1|TRBV27|TRBJ1-5
CASSLTGIGGPQHF
TGTGCCAGCAGTTTGACAGGGATCGGGGGGCCCCAGCATTTT
>-|-|TRBV20-1|TRBJ1-3
CSANGVGNTIYF
TGCAGTGCAAATGGGGTGGGAAACACCATATATTTT
>many|-|TRBV5-1|TRBJ2-7
CASSSRQGGSNEQYF
TGCGCCAGCAGCTCACGACAGGGCGGGAGTAACGAGCAGTACTTC
>few|-|TRBV9|TRBJ2-7
CASSGSMSGSLEQYF
TGTGCCAGCAGCGGTTCAATGTCTGGGTCTTTAGAGCAGTACTTC
>few|-|TRBV6-1|TRBJ2-2
CASIRMENTGELFF
TGTGCCAGCATAAGGATGGAAAACACCGGGGAGCTGTTTTTT
>few|-|TRBV19|TRBJ2-7
CASSISWAGNYEQYF
TGTGCCAGTAGTATCTCTTGGGCTGGCAACTACGAGCAGTACTTC
>-|-|TRBV7-8|TRBJ2-1
CASSHRGLSYNEQFF
TGTGCCAGCTCCCACAGGGGACTTTCCTACAATGAGCAGTTCTTC
>many|TRBD2|TRBV12-3/TRBV12-4|TRBJ2-1
CASSPRLAGALYNEQFF
TGTGCCAGCAGTCCTAGGTTAGCGGGAGCGCTTTACAATGAGCAGTTCTTC
>many|-|TRBV12-3/TRBV12-4|TRBJ1-1
CASSHQGARNTEAFF
TGTGCCAGCAGCCATCAGGGAGCGCGTAACACTGAAGCTTTCTTT
>-|-|TRBV20-1|TRBJ2-1
CSARVETSSYNEQFF
TGCAGTGCTAGAGTTGAGACAAGTTCCTACAATGAGCAGTTCTTC
>many|-|TRBV12-3/TRBV12-4|TRBJ1-2
CASSPGGGGSYGYTF
TGTGCCAGCAGTCCTGGTGGTGGGGGGAGCTATGGCTACACCTTC
>few|-|TRBV6-5|TRBJ1-2
CASSYSSGSDGYTF
TGTGCCAGCAGTTACTCATCAGGGTCGGATGGCTACACCTTC
>-|TRBD2|TRBV15|TRBJ2-7
CATSRDPPGTSGHHEQYF
TGTGCCACCAGCAGAGACCCCCCAGGGACTAGCGGACATCACGAGCAGTACTTC
>few|TRBD1|TRBV29-1|TRBJ2-2
CSAEPTGVAGELFF
TGCAGCGCCGAGCCAACAGGGGTAGCCGGGGAGCTGTTTTTT
>few|TRBD2|TRBV19|TRBJ2-3
CASMRLANGDTQYF
TGTGCCAGTATGCGACTAGCCAACGGAGATACGCAGTATTTT
>few|-|TRBV30|TRBJ2-5
CAWSQGPETQYF
TGTGCCTGGAGCCAGGGGCCAGAGACCCAGTACTTC
>-|TRBD2|TRBV15|TRBJ2-5
CATSGGTSGRETQYF
TGTGCCACCAGCGGCGGGACTAGCGGGAGAGAGACCCAGTACTTC
>-|-|TRBV20-1|TRBJ2-1
CSARDRLGLYNEQFF
TGCAGTGCTAGAGATAGACTAGGGCTGTACAATGAGCAGTTCTTC
>-|-|TRBV6-1|TRBJ2-1
CASSEGWTTYNEQFF
TGTGCCAGCAGTGAAGGGTGGACTACTTACAATGAGCAGTTCTTC
>-|-|TRBV15|TRBJ2-2
CATRHTGELFF
TGTGCCACCAGGCACACCGGGGAGCTGTTTTTT
>few|TRBD2|TRBV29-1|TRBJ2-7
CSVLRTSGSNEQYF
TGCAGCGTTCTCCGGACTAGCGGGAGCAACGAGCAGTACTTC
>many|-|TRBV2|TRBJ2-7
CASSGGSLSFYEQYF
TGTGCCAGCAGTGGTGGTAGCCTAAGCTTCTACGAGCAGTACTTC
>few|TRBD2|TRBV6-1|TRBJ2-1
CASSPLAEGYNEQFF
TGTGCCAGCAGTCCACTAGCGGAAGGGTACAATGAGCAGTTCTTC
>few|TRBD2|TRBV9|TRBJ2-1
CASSPSSGTLYNEQFF
TGTGCCAGCAGCCCCTCTAGCGGAACTCTTTACAATGAGCAGTTCTTC
>few|TRBD1|TRBV3-1|TRBJ2-5
CASRTGRWETQYF
TGTGCCAGCCGGACAGGGAGGTGGGAGACCCAGTACTTC
>many|-|TRBV5-6|TRBJ2-5
CASSLRWAEPRSDQYF
TGTGCCAGCAGTCTTCGGTGGGCAGAGCCCAGATCGGACCAGTACTTC
>many|TRBD1|TRBV12-3/TRBV12-4|TRBJ1-4
CASSLTGPEKLFF
TGTGCCAGCAGTTTGACAGGGCCTGAAAAACTGTTTTTT
>-|-|TRBV30|TRBJ2-5
CAWSPTGPETQYF
TGTGCCTGGAGTCCCACGGGTCCGGAGACCCAGTACTTC
>few|TRBD2|TRBV12-3/TRBV12-4|TRBJ2-7
CASSLIASGSYEQYF
TGTGCCAGCAGTTTAATCGCTAGCGGGAGCTACGAGCAGTACTTC
>-|TRBD2|TRBV5-8|TRBJ2-7
CASSRGLAGNYEQYF
TGTGCCAGCAGCCGAGGACTAGCGGGAAACTACGAGCAGTACTTC
>-|-|TRBV5-1|TRBJ1-4
CASSFGTQRGEKLFF
TGCGCCAGCAGCTTCGGGACCCAACGGGGTGAAAAACTGTTTTTT